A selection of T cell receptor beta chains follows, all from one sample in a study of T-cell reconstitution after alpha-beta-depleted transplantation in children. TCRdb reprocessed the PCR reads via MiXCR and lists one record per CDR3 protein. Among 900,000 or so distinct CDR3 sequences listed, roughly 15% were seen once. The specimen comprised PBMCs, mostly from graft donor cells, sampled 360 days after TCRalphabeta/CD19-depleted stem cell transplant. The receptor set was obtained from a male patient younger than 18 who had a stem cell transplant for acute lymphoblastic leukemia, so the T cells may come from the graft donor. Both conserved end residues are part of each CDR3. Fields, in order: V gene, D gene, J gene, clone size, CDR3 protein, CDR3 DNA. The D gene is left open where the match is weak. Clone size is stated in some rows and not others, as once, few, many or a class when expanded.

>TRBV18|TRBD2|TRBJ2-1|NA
CASSPHQGGDYNEQFF
TGTGCCAGCTCACCGCACCAGGGAGGGGACTACAATGAGCAGTTCTTC
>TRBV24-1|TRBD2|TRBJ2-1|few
CATSDSTSVYNEQFF
TGTGCCACCAGTGATTCTACTAGCGTTTACAATGAGCAGTTCTTC
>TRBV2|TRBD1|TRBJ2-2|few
CASSPRQGAMGELFF
TGTGCCAGCAGCCCCCGACAGGGGGCTATGGGGGAGCTGTTTTTT
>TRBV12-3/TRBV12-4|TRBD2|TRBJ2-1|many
CASSFSGSGTSNEQFF
TGTGCCAGCAGTTTTAGCGGGAGTGGTACCAGCAATGAGCAGTTCTTC
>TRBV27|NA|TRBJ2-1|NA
CASSQWVYNEQFF
TGTGCCAGCAGTCAATGGGTGTACAATGAGCAGTTCTTC
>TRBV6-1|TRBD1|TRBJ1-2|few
CASSPDRANDGYTF
TGTGCCAGCAGTCCCGACAGGGCAAATGATGGCTACACCTTC
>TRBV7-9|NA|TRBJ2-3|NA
CASRSGQIPDTQYF
TGTGCCTCCCGATCCGGACAGATCCCAGATACGCAGTATTTT
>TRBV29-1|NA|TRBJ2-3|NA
CSVSFPVTDTQYF
TGCAGCGTTTCGTTCCCAGTCACAGATACGCAGTATTTT
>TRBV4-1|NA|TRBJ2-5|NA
CASSQYFRQPWETQYF
TGCGCCAGCAGCCAATATTTTAGACAGCCCTGGGAGACCCAGTACTTC
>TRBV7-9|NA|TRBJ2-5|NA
CASSPRQTQYF
TGTGCCAGCAGCCCAAGACAGACCCAGTACTTC
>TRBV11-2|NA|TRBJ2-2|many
CASSPTGHRLFYGELFF
TGTGCCAGCAGCCCCACGGGTCACCGATTGTTTTACGGGGAGCTGTTTTTT
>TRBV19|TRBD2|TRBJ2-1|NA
CASSPDTSGYNEQFF
TGTGCCAGTAGCCCCGACACTAGCGGCTACAATGAGCAGTTCTTC
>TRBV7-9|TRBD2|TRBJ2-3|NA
CASRAPGSGGDTQYF
TGTGCCAGCAGGGCCCCAGGTAGCGGGGGAGATACGCAGTATTTT
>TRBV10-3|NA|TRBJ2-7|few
CAISESVQISYEQYF
TGTGCCATCAGTGAGTCGGTACAGATCTCCTACGAGCAGTACTTC
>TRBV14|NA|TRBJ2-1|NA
CATTGLPYNEQFF
TGTGCCACAACGGGTCTGCCTTACAATGAGCAGTTCTTC
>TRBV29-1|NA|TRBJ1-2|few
CSSMWGRGGYTF
TGCAGCTCAATGTGGGGGCGGGGAGGCTACACCTTC
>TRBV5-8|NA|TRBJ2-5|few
CASSLGLVTETQYF
TGTGCCAGCAGCTTGGGGTTAGTGACAGAGACCCAGTACTTC
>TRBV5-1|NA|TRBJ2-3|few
CASSPDSLYTDTQYF
TGCGCCAGCAGCCCTGACAGTCTCTACACAGATACGCAGTATTTT
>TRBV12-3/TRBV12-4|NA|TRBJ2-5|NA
CASSMPGPQYF
TGTGCCAGCAGCATGCCCGGGCCCCAGTACTTC
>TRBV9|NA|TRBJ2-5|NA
CASSGTYGETQYF
TGTGCCAGCAGCGGGACATATGGAGAGACCCAGTACTTC
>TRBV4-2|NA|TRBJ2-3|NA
CASSQDLWAVKDTQYF
TGTGCCAGCAGCCAAGATCTCTGGGCGGTAAAAGATACGCAGTATTTT
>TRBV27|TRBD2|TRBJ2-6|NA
CASSFVGLAGDSGANVLTF
TGTGCCAGCAGTTTTGTGGGACTAGCGGGCGACTCTGGGGCCAACGTCCTGACTTTC
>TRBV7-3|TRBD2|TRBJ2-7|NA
CASSLGGSSPYEQYF
TGTGCCAGCAGCTTAGGCGGGAGCTCTCCCTACGAGCAGTACTTC
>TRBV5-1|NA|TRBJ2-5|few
CASSRTSSQETQYF
TGCGCCAGCAGCCGTACTAGCAGTCAAGAGACCCAGTACTTC
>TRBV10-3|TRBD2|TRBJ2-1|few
CAIRTTSGSSYEQFF
TGTGCCATCAGGACGACTAGCGGGAGTAGCTATGAGCAGTTCTTC
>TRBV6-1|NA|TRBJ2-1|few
CASILVIGEQFF
TGTGCCAGCATCTTAGTTATCGGCGAGCAGTTCTTC
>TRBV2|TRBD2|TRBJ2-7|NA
CASVRSELAGTYEQYF
TGTGCCAGCGTGAGGTCGGAACTAGCGGGGACCTACGAGCAGTACTTC
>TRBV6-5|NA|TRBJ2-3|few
CASSQQGTQYF
TGTGCCAGCAGTCAACAGGGTACGCAGTATTTT
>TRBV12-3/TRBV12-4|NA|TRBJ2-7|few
CASTLTANYEQYF
TGTGCCAGCACCTTGACAGCCAACTACGAGCAGTACTTC
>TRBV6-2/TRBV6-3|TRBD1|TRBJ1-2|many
CASSWTGNYGYTF
TGTGCCAGCAGTTGGACAGGGAACTATGGCTACACCTTC
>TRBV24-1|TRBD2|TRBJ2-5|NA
CATSDPASGEETQYF
TGTGCCACCAGTGATCCGGCTAGCGGGGAAGAGACCCAGTACTTC
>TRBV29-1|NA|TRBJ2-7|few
CSGGTSYEQYF
TGCAGCGGCGGGACCTCCTACGAGCAGTACTTC
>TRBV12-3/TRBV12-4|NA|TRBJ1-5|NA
CASSLQAGIGSNQPQHF
TGTGCCAGCAGTTTACAGGCTGGTATAGGTAGCAATCAGCCCCAGCATTTT
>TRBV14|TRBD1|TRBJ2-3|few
CASSQGQGYTNTQYF
TGTGCCAGCAGCCAAGGACAGGGGTATACGAATACGCAGTATTTT
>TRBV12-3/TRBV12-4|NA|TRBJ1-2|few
CASTFSNNRRSDYGYTF
TGTGCCAGCACTTTCTCAAATAACAGGCGATCAGACTATGGCTACACCTTC
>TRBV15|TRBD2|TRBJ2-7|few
CATSREGGVTTYEQYF
TGTGCCACCAGCAGAGAGGGAGGGGTGACCACCTACGAGCAGTACTTC
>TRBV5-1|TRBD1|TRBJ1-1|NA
CASSWRDRGLTEAFF
TGCGCCAGCAGCTGGCGGGACAGGGGGCTCACTGAAGCTTTCTTT
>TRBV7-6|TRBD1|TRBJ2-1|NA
CASSHRDRGNEQFF
TGTGCCAGCAGCCACCGGGACAGGGGCAATGAGCAGTTCTTC
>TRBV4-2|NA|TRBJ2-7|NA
CAIGLGLRHEQYF
TGTGCCATCGGCCTCGGTCTCCGCCACGAGCAGTACTTC
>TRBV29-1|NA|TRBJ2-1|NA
CSAQPRRYNEQFF
TGCAGCGCCCAGCCGAGGCGGTACAATGAGCAGTTCTTC
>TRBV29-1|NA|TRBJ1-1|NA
CSAMGGMERHTEAFF
TGCAGCGCCATGGGGGGGATGGAACGGCACACTGAAGCTTTCTTT
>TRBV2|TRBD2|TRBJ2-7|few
CASSVGREVIYEQYF
TGTGCCAGCAGTGTCGGACGGGAGGTAATCTACGAGCAGTACTTC
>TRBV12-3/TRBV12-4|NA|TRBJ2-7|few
CASSSPPGAGESYEQYF
TGTGCCAGCAGTTCCCCCCCCGGGGCAGGGGAAAGCTACGAGCAGTACTTC
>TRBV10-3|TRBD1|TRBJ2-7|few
CAISDWGTASYEQYF
TGTGCCATCAGTGATTGGGGGACAGCGAGTTACGAGCAGTACTTC
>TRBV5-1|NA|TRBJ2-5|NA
CASSSAADSIRQETQYF
TGCGCCAGCAGCTCGGCCGCCGACTCCATACGGCAAGAGACCCAGTACTTC
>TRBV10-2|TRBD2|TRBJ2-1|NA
CASLDSGRGNEQFF
TGCGCCAGCCTGGATAGCGGGAGGGGTAATGAGCAGTTCTTC
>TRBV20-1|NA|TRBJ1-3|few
CSALQGGGSGNTIYF
TGCAGTGCTCTTCAGGGTGGGGGTTCTGGAAACACCATATATTTT
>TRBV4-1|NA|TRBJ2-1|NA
CASSQDGGMREDEQFF
TGCGCCAGCAGCCAAGATGGGGGGATGAGGGAAGATGAGCAGTTCTTC
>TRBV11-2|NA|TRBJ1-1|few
CASSLAGIASSNTEAFF
TGTGCCAGCAGCTTAGCCGGGATTGCATCCTCGAACACTGAAGCTTTCTTT
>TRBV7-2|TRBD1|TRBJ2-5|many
CASSLEGAARAKTQYF
TGTGCCAGCAGCTTAGAGGGGGCTGCGCGTGCGAAGACCCAGTACTTC
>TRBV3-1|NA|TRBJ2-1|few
CASSKGWAGRRDEQFF
TGTGCCAGCAGCAAAGGTTGGGCGGGCCGGAGGGATGAGCAGTTCTTC